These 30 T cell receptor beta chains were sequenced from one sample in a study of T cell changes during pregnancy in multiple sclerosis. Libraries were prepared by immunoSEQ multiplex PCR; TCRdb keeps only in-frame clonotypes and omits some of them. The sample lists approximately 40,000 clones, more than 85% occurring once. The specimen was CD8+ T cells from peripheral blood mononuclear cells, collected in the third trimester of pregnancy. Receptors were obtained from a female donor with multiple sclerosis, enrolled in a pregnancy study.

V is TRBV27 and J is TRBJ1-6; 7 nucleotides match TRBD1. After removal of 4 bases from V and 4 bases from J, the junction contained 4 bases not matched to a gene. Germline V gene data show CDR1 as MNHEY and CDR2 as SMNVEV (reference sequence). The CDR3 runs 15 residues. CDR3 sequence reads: CASSWDSDYNSPLHF. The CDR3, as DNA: TGTGCCAGCAGTTGGGACAGCGATTATAATTCACCCCTCCACTTT.

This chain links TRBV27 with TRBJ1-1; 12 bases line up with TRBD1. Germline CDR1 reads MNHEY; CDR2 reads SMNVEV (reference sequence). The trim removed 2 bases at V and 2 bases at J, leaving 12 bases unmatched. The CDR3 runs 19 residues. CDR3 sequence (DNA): TGTGCCAGCAGTTTAGGCGTAGTCGGGACAGGGGGCCAAAACACTGAAGCTTTCTTT. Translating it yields CASSLGVVGTGGQNTEAFF.

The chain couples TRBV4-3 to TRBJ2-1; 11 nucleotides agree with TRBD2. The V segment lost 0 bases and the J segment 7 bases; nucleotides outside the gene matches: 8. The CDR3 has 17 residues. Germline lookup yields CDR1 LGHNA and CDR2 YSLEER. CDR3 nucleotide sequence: TGCGCCAGCAGCCAAGATTTCACTAGCGGGAGAGGGAATGAGCAGTTCTTC. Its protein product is CASSQDFTSGRGNEQFF.

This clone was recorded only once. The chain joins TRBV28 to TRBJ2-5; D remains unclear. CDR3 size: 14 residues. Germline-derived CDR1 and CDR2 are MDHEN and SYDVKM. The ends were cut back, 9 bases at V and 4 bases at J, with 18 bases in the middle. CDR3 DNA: TGTGCCAGTGAGAGTATCAGACTTAGAGAGACCCAGTACTTC. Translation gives CASESIRLRETQYF.

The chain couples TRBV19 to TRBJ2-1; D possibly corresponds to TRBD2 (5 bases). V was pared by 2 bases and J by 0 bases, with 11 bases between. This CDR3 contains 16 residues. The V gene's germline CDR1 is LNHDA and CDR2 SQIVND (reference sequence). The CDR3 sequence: CASSISLGSSYNEQFF. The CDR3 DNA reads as TGTGCCAGTAGTATATCTTTGGGGAGCTCCTACAATGAGCAGTTCTTC.

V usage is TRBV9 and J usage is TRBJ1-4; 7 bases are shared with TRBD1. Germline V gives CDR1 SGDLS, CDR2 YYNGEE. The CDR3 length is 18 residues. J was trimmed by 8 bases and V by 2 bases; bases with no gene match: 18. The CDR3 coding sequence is TGTGCCAGCAGCGTCGAACCGACAGGGACCGGCTATCGCGAAAAACTGTTTTTT. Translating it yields CASSVEPTGTGYREKLFF. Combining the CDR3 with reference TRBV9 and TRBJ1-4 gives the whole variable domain DSGVTQTPKHLITATGQRVTLRCSPRSGDLSVYWYQQSLDQGLQFLIQYYNGEERAKGNILERFSAQQFPDLHSELNLSSLELGDSALYFCASSVEPTGTGYREKLFFGSGTQLSVL.

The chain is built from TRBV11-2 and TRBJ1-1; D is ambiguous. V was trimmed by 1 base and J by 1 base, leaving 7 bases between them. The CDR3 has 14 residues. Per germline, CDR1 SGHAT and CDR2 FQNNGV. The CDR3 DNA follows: TGTGCCAGCAGCTTAGGCCCAGGGAACACTGAAGCTTTCTTT. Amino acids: CASSLGPGNTEAFF.

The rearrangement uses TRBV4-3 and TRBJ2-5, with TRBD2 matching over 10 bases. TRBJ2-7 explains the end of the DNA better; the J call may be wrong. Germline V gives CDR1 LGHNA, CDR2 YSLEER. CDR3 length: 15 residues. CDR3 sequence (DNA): TGCGCCAGCAGCCAAGGGCTAGCGGGGGCCTACGAGCAGTACTTC. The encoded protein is CASSQGLAGAYEQYF.

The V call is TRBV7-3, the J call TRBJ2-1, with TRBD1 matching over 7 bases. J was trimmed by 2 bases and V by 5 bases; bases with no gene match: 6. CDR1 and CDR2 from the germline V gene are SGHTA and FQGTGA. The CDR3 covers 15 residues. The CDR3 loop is CASSGTGAPYNEQFF. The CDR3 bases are TGTGCCAGCAGCGGAACAGGGGCTCCCTACAATGAGCAGTTCTTC.

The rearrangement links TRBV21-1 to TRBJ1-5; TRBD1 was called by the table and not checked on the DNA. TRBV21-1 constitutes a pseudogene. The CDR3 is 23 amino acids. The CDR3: CASSKGPGTADSRSGHSNQPQHF. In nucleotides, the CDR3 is TGTGCCAGCAGCAAAGGACCTGGGACAGCCGATAGCAGGTCGGGTCACAGCAATCAGCCCCAGCATTTT.

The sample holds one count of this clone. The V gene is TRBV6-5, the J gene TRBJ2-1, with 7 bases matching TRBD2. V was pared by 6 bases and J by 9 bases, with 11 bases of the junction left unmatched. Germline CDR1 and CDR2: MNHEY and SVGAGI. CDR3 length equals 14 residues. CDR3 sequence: CASSIDGRWLEQFF. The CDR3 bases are TGTGCCAGCAGCATTGACGGGAGGTGGCTTGAGCAGTTCTTC.

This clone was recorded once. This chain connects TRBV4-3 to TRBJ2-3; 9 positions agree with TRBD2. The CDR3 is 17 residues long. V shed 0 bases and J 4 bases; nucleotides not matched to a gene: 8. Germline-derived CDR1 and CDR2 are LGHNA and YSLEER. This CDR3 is CASSQDSAGGYPDTQYF. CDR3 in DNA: TGCGCCAGCAGCCAAGATTCGGCGGGAGGGTACCCAGATACGCAGTATTTT.

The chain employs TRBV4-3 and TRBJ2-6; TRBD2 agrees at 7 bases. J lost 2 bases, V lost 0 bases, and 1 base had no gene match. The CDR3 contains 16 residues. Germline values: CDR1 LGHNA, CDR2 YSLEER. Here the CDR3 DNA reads TGCGCCAGCAGCCAAGATACTAGCGCTGGGGCCAACGTCCTGACTTTC. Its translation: CASSQDTSAGANVLTF.

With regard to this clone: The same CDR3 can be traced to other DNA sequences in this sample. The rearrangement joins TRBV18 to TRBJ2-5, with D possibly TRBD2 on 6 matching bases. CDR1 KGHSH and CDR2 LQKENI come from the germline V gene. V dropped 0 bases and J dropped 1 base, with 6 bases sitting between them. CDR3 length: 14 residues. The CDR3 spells CASSPPEGQETQYF. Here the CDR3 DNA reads TGTGCCAGCTCACCACCGGAGGGCCAAGAGACCCAGTACTTC.

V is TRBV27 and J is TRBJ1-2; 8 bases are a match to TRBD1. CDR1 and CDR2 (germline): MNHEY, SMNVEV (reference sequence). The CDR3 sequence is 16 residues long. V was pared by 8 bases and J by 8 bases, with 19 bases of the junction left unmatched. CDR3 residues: CASGPLRDRPVLGYTF. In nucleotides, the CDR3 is TGTGCCAGCGGTCCCCTCAGGGACAGGCCTGTTCTGGGCTACACCTTC.

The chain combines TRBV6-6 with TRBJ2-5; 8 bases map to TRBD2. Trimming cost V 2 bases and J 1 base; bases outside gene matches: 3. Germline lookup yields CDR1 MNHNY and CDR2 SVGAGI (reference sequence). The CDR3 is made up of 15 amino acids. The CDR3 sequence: CASSYPSGFQETQYF. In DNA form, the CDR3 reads TGTGCCAGCAGTTACCCTAGCGGGTTCCAAGAGACCCAGTACTTC.

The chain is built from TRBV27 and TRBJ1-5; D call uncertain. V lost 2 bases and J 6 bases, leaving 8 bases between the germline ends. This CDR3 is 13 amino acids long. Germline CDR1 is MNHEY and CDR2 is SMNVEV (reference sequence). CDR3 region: CASSLHFSQPQHF. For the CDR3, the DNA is TGTGCCAGCAGTTTACATTTTAGTCAGCCCCAGCATTTT.

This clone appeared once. Here the CDR3 reads CASSLGAMEQQYF. The CDR3 nucleotides are TGTGCCAGCAGCTTAGGTGCCATGGAGCAGCAGTACTTC. The chain carries TRBV7-9 and TRBJ2-7; D not resolved. V was shortened by 1 base and J by 8 bases, with 12 bases between the two germline ends. Looked up from germline, CDR1 is SEHNR and CDR2 is FQNEAQ (reference sequence). This CDR3 spans 13 amino acids.

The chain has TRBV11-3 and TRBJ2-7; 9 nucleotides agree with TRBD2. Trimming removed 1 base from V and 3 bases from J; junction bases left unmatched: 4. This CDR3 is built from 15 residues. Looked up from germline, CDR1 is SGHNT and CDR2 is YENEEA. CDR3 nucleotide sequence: TGTGCCAGCAGCTTAGCTGCTAGCGGGAACTACGAGCAGTACTTC. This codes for CASSLAASGNYEQYF.

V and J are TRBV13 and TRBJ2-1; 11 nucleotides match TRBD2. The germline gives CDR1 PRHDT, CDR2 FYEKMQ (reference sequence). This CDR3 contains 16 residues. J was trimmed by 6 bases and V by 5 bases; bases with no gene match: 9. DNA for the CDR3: TGTGCCAGCAGCCCAAGCGGGACTAGCGGATCCAATGAGCAGTTCTTC. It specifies CASSPSGTSGSNEQFF.

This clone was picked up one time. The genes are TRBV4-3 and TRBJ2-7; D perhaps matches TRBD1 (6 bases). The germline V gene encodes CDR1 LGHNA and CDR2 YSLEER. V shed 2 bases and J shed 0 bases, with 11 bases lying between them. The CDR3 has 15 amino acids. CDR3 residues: CASSQQQGNSYEQYF. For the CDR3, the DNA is TGCGCCAGCAGCCAACAACAGGGTAACTCCTACGAGCAGTACTTC.

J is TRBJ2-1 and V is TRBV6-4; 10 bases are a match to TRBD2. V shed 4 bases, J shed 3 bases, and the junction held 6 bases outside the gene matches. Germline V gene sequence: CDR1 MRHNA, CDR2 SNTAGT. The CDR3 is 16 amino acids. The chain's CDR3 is CASSASSGSGYNEQFF. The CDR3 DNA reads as TGTGCCAGCAGTGCCTCTAGCGGGAGTGGCTACAATGAGCAGTTCTTC.

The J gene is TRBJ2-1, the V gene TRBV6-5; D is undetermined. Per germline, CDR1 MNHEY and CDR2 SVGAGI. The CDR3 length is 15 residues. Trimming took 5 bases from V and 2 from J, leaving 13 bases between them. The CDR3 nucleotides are TGTGCCAGCAGTATGCAGGCGCTCCCCTACAATGAGCAGTTCTTC. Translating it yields CASSMQALPYNEQFF.

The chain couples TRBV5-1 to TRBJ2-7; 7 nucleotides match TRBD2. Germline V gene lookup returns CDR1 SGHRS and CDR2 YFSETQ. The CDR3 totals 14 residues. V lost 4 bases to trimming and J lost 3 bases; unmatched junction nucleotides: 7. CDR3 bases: TGCGCCAGCAGCCGCGGGACTACCTACTACGAGCAGTACTTC. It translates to CASSRGTTYYEQYF.

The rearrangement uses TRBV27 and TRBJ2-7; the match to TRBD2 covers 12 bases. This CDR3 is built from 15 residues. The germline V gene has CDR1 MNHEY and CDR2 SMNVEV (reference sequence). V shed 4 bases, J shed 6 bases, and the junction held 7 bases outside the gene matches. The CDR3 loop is CASSSILAGGLEQYF. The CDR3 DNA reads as TGTGCCAGCAGTTCCATCCTAGCGGGAGGGCTCGAGCAGTACTTC.

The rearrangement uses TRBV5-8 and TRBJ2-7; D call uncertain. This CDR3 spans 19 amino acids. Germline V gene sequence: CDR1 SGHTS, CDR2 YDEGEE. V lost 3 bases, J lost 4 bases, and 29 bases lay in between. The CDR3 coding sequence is TGTGCCAGCAGCTCGGAGTGGAAAGACGAATCACTCCAGCCTTACGAGCAGTACTTC. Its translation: CASSSEWKDESLQPYEQYF.

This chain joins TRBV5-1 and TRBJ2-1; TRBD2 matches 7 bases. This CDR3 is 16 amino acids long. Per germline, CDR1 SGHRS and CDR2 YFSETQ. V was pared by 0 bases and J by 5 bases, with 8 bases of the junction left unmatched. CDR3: CASSLVFLADNNEQFF. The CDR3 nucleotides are TGCGCCAGCAGCTTGGTATTCCTAGCGGACAACAATGAGCAGTTCTTC.

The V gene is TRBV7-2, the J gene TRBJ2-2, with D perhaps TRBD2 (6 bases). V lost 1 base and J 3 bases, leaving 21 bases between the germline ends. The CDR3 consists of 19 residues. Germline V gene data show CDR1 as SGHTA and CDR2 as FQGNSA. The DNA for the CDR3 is TGTGCCAGCAGCTTAGAAGAAGCTGCGGGAATGGGTTACACCGGGGAGCTGTTTTTT. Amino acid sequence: CASSLEEAAGMGYTGELFF.

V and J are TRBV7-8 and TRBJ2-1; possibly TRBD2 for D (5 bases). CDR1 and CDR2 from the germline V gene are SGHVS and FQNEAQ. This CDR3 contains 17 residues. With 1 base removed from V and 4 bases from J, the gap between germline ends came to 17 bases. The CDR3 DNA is TGTGCCAGCAGCTTAGACCCCCGAGCGGTAAGATACAATGAGCAGTTCTTC. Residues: CASSLDPRAVRYNEQFF.

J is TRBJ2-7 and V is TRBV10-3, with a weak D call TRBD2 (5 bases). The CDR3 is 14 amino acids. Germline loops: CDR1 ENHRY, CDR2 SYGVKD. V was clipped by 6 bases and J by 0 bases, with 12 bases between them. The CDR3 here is CAISGSLDSYEQYF. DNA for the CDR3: TGTGCCATCAGCGGTTCACTAGACTCCTACGAGCAGTACTTC.